The rows below give T cell receptor beta chains drawn from one sample of a study of breast tumors, draining lymph nodes, adjacent tissues. TCRdb re-called the multiplex PCR reads with MiXCR, one entry per CDR3 protein. The repertoire holds about 200,000 distinct CDR3 sequences, with 31% as singletons. Sequenced material: axillary lymph node tissue. The receptors stem from a female donor with breast cancer. Some clones in this sample may be carry-over from other donors' samples. Each CDR3 is given with its conserved first and last residue. The D gene is left open where the match is weak. Size values are once, few and many counts, or a class for expanded clones, and some rows have none.

once	.	TRBV7-2	TRBJ1-1	CASSPAGTEAFF	TGTGCCAGCAGCCCCGCTGGGACTGAAGCTTTCTTT
many	.	TRBV20-1	TRBJ2-5	CSAPLPGLEETQYF	TGCAGTGCTCCTCTCCCGGGACTCGAAGAGACCCAGTACTTC
many	TRBD1	TRBV28	TRBJ2-7	CASSETGGPSSYEQYF	TGTGCCAGCAGTGAAACAGGGGGCCCTAGCTCCTACGAGCAGTACTTC
many	.	TRBV6-5	TRBJ1-2	CASSYEVGSGYTF	TGTGCCAGCAGTTACGAGGTGGGCTCCGGCTACACCTTC
many	TRBD2	TRBV12-3/TRBV12-4	TRBJ2-3	CASSLGASGLTDTQYF	TGTGCCAGCAGCCTCGGGGCTAGCGGCCTCACAGATACGCAGTATTTT
.	.	TRBV6-1	TRBJ1-5	CASSEERNFSNQPQHF	TGTGCCAGCAGTGAAGAACGGAACTTTAGCAATCAGCCCCAGCATTTT
.	.	TRBV20-1	TRBJ2-1	CSARRGDEQFF	TGCAGTGCTAGAAGAGGGGATGAGCAGTTCTTC
.	TRBD2	TRBV13	TRBJ2-7	CASSLVAGTSYEQYF	TGTGCCAGCAGCTTGGTAGCGGGGACCTCCTACGAGCAGTACTTC
.	.	TRBV7-9	TRBJ2-5	CASSKGLLGAGETQYF	TGTGCCAGCAGCAAGGGACTGTTAGGAGCTGGGGAGACCCAGTACTTC
.	.	TRBV25-1	TRBJ1-4	CASSEKLGPGVEKLFF	TGTGCCAGCAGTGAAAAGCTAGGCCCAGGAGTTGAAAAACTGTTTTTT
many	.	TRBV6-5	TRBJ1-2	CASRGRWGDNYGYTF	TGTGCCAGCAGGGGTCGGTGGGGGGATAACTATGGCTACACCTTC